This T cell receptor (beta chain) emerged from a study of identical twins. A universal primer site came from template switching; cDNA carried unique molecular identifiers. TCRdb re-called the 5' RACE reads through MiXCR, storing one row per CDR3 protein. The sample carries 450,000 or so distinct CDR3 sequences, around 24% recorded once. With 1 base removed from V and 7 bases from J, the gap between germline ends came to 7 bases. The CDR3 extends over 13 amino acids. The germline CDR1 and CDR2 sequences are LGHDT and YNNKEL (reference sequence). This clonotype was seen a handful of times. Another study also made use of these data, one on T cells expressing NK-cell markers. That report notes: Eight donors were sequenced, seven testing HCMV-seropositive and one testing seronegative.

Specimen: CD4+ T cells sorted from blood. This sequence originates from a woman between 18 and 30 years old in good health. The rearrangement uses TRBV3-1 and TRBJ2-2, with a tentative D call TRBD1 (5 bases). DNA for the CDR3: TGTGCCAGCAGCCAAGCTAGGGGCGGGGAGCTGTTTTTT. Amino acids: CASSQARGGELFF.